This T cell receptor (beta chain) was sequenced during a study of shared clonotypes between healthy human individuals (dated by TCRdb to the early 2020s). At the level of the whole study: The cohort included three men and a couple of women between 18 and 49 years of age. To estimate repertoire size and how much clonotype sharing occurs between individuals, the study deeply sequenced the blood TCR repertoires of several healthy adults. Different laboratories and diverse techniques were used to prepare libraries and sequence TCR repertoires, to increase sequencing depth and limit assay-specific biases. Per donor, leukapheresis produced somewhere between about 0.94 and 9.5 billion PBMCs. Broader findings and caveats from the paper: Sampling was limited to blood, and TCR repertoires in tissue likely differ from TCR repertoires in blood. Pairwise subsampling indicated that sequencing depth was expected to affect the degree of clonotype sharing among donors. The small number of donors limited the genetic and exposure-history diversity represented.

As concerns this clone: Its antigen specificity is not known. A far larger clone is just one base off, so this is likely a read error. The identical CDR3 is also encoded by other nucleotide sequences in the sample.

The donors were healthy, HIV-negative adults who had no recently reported acute infections or vaccinations. Only Caucasian adults living in Nashville, Tennessee, USA were represented among the donors. For unsorted samples, tens of millions of PBMCs were counted and genomic DNA was extracted with the QIAamp DNA Blood Mini kit. After blood collection by leukapheresis, PBMCs were isolated using Ficoll-Histopaque density gradient centrifugation and then cryopreserved in the vapor phase of liquid nitrogen. Using the deep immunoSEQ assay, TCR CDR3 regions were amplified from genomic DNA by multiplex PCR. Genomic DNA extracted from each cell subset was distributed evenly over all wells of several immunoSEQ 96-well plates, and each plate served as one replicate. Each replicate PCR for unsorted PBMC received about 0.3 ug genomic DNA, equal to about 30,000 T cell genomes. Ten immunoSEQ deep assay plates were used to sequence unsorted PBMC genomic DNA. Purified libraries were measured with a Qubit 3.0 fluorometer, size-checked on a Bioanalyzer 2100, and measured again with the KAPA Library Quantification kit. Every immunoSEQ 96-well plate was sequenced on a dedicated single-read 150-cycle Illumina NextSeq 550 flow cell. The study's own analysis went as follows. Because only junctional sequences without quality scores were contained in the immunoSEQ output, filtering matching that applied to full-length reads could not be performed. Sequences were annotated with PyIR, a Python wrapper for IgBLAST v1.9, using IMGT germline references to assign V/J genes and CDR3. Any read was removed if the V/J assignment was weak (E-value above 1e-6), the CDR3 was missing, or the read contained stop codons, out-of-frame junctions, or ambiguous translated residues. V3J clonotypes were defined as sequences sharing an identical inferred V gene, J gene, and CDR3 amino acid sequence. The percentage overlap between two repertoires was calculated by dividing the number of shared unique clonotypes by the size of the smaller repertoire. RTK rarefaction, the Chao1 estimator, and Recon v2.1 estimates of unobserved clonotypes were used to assess repertoire richness. TCRdb stores this immuneACCESS table with in-frame sequences only. Part of the clones is absent; in the studies checked, under half of the shortfall reflects unresolved V genes, and no reason is known for the rest. The V and J calls and clone size are taken from that table; D and trimming were inferred from the DNA. The sample profile shows over 400,000 clones; over 70% of them were found once. Approximately 12% of the sample is in the top ten clones.

The trim is 8 bases for V and 10 bases for J, with a gap of 18 bases between the germline ends. The germline V gene provides CDR1 MGHRA and CDR2 YSYEKL. The CDR3, cysteine through phenylalanine, is 13 amino acids long. Left in the record is the CDR3 DNA by itself, 39 bases read in frame from the first base. The TCR was taken from a woman aged 40 to 49 in good health. Some clones in this sample may be carry-over from other donors' samples. Sequences were obtained from PBMCs. The chain employs TRBV4-1 and TRBJ2-1, and the D gene may be TRBD2, 6 bases matching. The nucleotide sequence is given as TGCGCCAGCTCAGAACAAGGGACTTTAGAGCAGTTCTTC. It codes for CASSEQGTLEQFF.